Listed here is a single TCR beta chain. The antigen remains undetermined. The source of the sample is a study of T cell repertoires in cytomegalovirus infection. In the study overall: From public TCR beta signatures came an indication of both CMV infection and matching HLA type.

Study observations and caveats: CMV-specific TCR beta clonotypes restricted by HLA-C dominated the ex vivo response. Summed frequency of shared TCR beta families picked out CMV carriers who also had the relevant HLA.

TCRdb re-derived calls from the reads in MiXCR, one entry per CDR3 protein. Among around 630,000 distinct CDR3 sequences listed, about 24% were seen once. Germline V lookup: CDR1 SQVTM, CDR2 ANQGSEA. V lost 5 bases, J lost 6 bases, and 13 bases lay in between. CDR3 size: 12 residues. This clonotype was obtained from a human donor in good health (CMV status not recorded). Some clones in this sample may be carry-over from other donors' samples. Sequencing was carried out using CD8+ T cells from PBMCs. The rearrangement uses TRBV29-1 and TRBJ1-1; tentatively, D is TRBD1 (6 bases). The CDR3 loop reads CSVTRTDPEAFF. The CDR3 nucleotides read TGCAGCGTTACCCGGACAGATCCTGAAGCTTTCTTT. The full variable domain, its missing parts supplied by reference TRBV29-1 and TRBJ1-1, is SAVISQKPSRDICQRGTSLTIQCQVDSQVTMMFWYRQQPGQSLTLIATANQGSEATYESGFVIDKFPISRPNLTFSTLTVSNMSPEDSSIYLCSVTRTDPEAFFGQGTRLTVV.